Presented here are 14 T cell receptor beta chains from one specimen sequenced in a study of shared clonotypes between healthy human individuals. Assay: immunoSEQ multiplex PCR; the TCRdb copy retains only in-frame clones and omits some. The sample consists of around 610,000 clones, 95% to 97% of them appearing once. CD45RO-negative, CCR7-selected cells formed the naive CD8 fraction, which excluded terminally differentiated effector memory CD45RA+ cells. The sample taken for sequencing was naive CD8+ T cells sorted from blood. The receptors originated from a woman in her 30s in good health.

V and J are TRBV6-5 and TRBJ2-1; no clear D gene. Germline CDR1 reads MNHEY; CDR2 reads SVGAGI. This CDR3 region has 14 residues. V was pared by 0 bases and J by 6 bases, with 9 bases between. CDR3 sequence reads: CASSYSSPGNEQFF. CDR3 DNA: TGTGCCAGCAGTTACTCGTCCCCAGGCAATGAGCAGTTCTTC.

This clone has a handful of counts. The chain carries TRBV11-2 and TRBJ1-1; TRBD1 aligns across 7 bases. The germline CDR1 and CDR2 sequences are SGHAT and FQNNGV. The ends lost 5 bases at V and 7 bases at J; junction bases unmatched: 7. The CDR3 is 13 residues long. CDR3 sequence reads: CASSLGTAFEAFF. The CDR3 DNA is TGTGCCAGCAGCCTGGGGACAGCTTTTGAAGCTTTCTTT.

The genes are TRBV6-1 and TRBJ2-1; TRBD1 or TRBD2 may be the D gene (7 bases each). This CDR3 spans 17 amino acids. Trimming took 2 bases from V and 8 from J, leaving 22 bases between them. From germline, CDR1 is MNHNS and CDR2 SASEGT. The CDR3 reads CASSEYRGGSWVDEQFF. In DNA, the CDR3 is TGTGCCAGCAGTGAATACAGGGGCGGGAGCTGGGTCGATGAGCAGTTCTTC.

The rearrangement uses TRBV29-1 and TRBJ2-7, with TRBD2 identical over 12 bases. Per the germline V gene, CDR1 is SQVTM and CDR2 is ANQGSEA. The CDR3 length is 16 residues. Losses at the gene ends were 4 bases for V and 2 bases for J; bases not matched to a gene: 9. The CDR3 spells CSVAGTSGFSPYEQYF. DNA for the CDR3: TGCAGCGTTGCGGGGACTAGCGGGTTTTCCCCCTACGAGCAGTACTTC.

The V call is TRBV7-9, the J call TRBJ2-2; 8 bases agree with TRBD2. Germline-derived CDR1 and CDR2 are SEHNR and FQNEAQ (reference sequence). The CDR3 covers 15 residues. The junction had 5 bases not matched to a gene; V was cut back by 3 bases and J by 5 bases. CDR3 protein: CASSFGTRATGELFF. The CDR3, as DNA: TGTGCCAGCAGCTTCGGGACTAGGGCGACCGGGGAGCTGTTTTTT.

The J gene is TRBJ2-7, the V gene TRBV29-1, with D perhaps given as TRBD1 or TRBD2 (5 bases each). The CDR3 length is 14 residues. Trimming took off 3 bases at V and 0 bases at J, with 12 bases between the two ends. Per germline, CDR1 SQVTM and CDR2 ANQGSEA. DNA of the CDR3: TGCAGCGTTGATGCAGGGACGACCTCCTACGAGCAGTACTTC. This codes for CSVDAGTTSYEQYF.

The chain links TRBV2 to TRBJ2-5; TRBD2 agrees at 8 bases. Germline V gives CDR1 SNHLY, CDR2 FYNNEI. The length of the CDR3 is 14 residues. The trim removed 6 bases at V and 5 bases at J, leaving 8 bases unmatched. CDR3: CASSGAGEGETQYF. CDR3 bases: TGTGCCAGCAGCGGAGCGGGAGAGGGGGAGACCCAGTACTTC.

This chain connects TRBV4-1 to TRBJ2-7, with a weak D call TRBD1 (6 bases). The CDR3 is 16 residues long. V lost 2 bases and J 1 base, leaving 15 bases between the germline ends. CDR1 and CDR2 from the germline V gene are MGHRA and YSYEKL. The CDR3 region is CASSQSDLGQSYEQYF. CDR3 sequence (DNA): TGCGCCAGCAGCCAATCCGACCTAGGACAGTCCTACGAGCAGTACTTC.

The chain combines TRBV11-3 with TRBJ2-1; D is uncertain. CDR3 length equals 13 residues. CDR1 SGHNT and CDR2 YENEEA come from the germline V gene. Trimming shortened V by 4 bases and J by 12 bases, and 16 bases separated the two germline ends. CDR3 sequence reads: CASSYSPASMQFF. The CDR3 DNA sequence: TGTGCCAGCAGCTATTCACCCGCCTCCATGCAGTTCTTC.

The chain couples TRBV25-1 to TRBJ2-7; the D is unclear. Germline values: CDR1 MGHDK, CDR2 SYGVNS. This CDR3 is 13 amino acids long. With 6 bases removed from V and 0 bases from J, the gap between germline ends came to 9 bases. CDR3 amino acids: CASRGRSSYEQYF. CDR3 coding DNA: TGTGCCAGCAGAGGACGGAGCTCCTACGAGCAGTACTTC.

The chain carries TRBV20-1 and TRBJ1-1; D is unresolved. V was clipped by 5 bases and J by 1 base, with 5 bases between them. This CDR3 spans 11 amino acids. In germline, CDR1 is DFQATT, CDR2 SNEGSKA (reference sequence). The CDR3: CSAPGNTEAFF. Written as DNA, the CDR3 is TGCAGTGCTCCAGGGAACACTGAAGCTTTCTTT.

This chain uses TRBV27 with TRBJ1-5; no definite D call. The V and J ends lost 9 bases and 5 bases respectively, with 14 bases between them. CDR1 and CDR2 (germline): MNHEY, SMNVEV (reference sequence). The CDR3 consists of 13 residues. The CDR3 here is CASAYSTHQPQHF. The DNA of the CDR3 is TGTGCCAGTGCCTACTCAACCCATCAGCCCCAGCATTTT.

The chain couples TRBV6-6 to TRBJ2-7; TRBD1 agrees at 7 bases. This CDR3 has 15 residues. Per germline, CDR1 MNHNY and CDR2 SVGAGI (reference sequence). The ends lost 0 bases at V and 3 bases at J; junction bases unmatched: 5. The DNA for the CDR3 is TGTGCCAGCAGTTACTCGGGCAGGGGGTACTACGAGCAGTACTTC. Amino acid sequence: CASSYSGRGYYEQYF.

CDR3 bases: TGTGCCAGCAGTGTCGTCGGAGCTAGGTACGAGCAGTACTTC. Translated, it gives CASSVVGARYEQYF. The chain employs TRBV2 and TRBJ2-7, with D uncertain. This CDR3 comprises 14 residues. Germline CDR1 SNHLY, CDR2 FYNNEI. V was clipped by 4 bases and J by 4 bases, with 14 bases between them.